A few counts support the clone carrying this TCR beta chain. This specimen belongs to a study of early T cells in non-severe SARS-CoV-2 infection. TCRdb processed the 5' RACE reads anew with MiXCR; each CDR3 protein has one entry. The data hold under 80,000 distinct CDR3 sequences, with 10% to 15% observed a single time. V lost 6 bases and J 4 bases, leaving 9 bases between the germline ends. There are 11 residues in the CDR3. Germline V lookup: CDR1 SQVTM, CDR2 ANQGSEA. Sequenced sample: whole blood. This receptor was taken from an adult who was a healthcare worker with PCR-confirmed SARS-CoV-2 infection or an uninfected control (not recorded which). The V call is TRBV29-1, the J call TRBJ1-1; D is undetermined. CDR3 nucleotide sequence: TGCAGCGTGGACCGGGGCACTGAAGCTTTCTTT. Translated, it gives CSVDRGTEAFF.